This T cell receptor beta chain stems from a study of radiotherapy plus CTLA-4 blockade in lung cancer. CDR1 and CDR2 from the germline V gene are SGHTA and FQGNSA. The CDR3 is made up of 16 amino acids. Trimming took off 6 bases at V and 2 bases at J, with 17 bases between the two ends. Patients had chemo-refractory metastatic non-small-cell lung cancer and received focal radiation plus CTLA-4 blockade that used ipilimumab. Remarks on this clone: The target antigen is unknown.

The table came from immunoSEQ multiplex PCR; TCRdb's copy has only in-frame clones and leaves some out. The sample contains about 51,000 clones, 77% of which appear only once. Study results and caveats: After treatment with radiotherapy plus ipilimumab, TCR clones that came from the tumor expanded in blood.

This receptor was obtained from a human donor with non-small cell lung cancer whose response to radiotherapy plus ipilimumab could not be evaluated. The J gene is TRBJ2-1, the V gene TRBV7-2, with a possible D match to TRBD2 (6 bases). This sample comprised peripheral blood, obtained from a patient treated with radiotherapy plus ipilimumab. CDR3 nucleotides: TGTGCCAGCAGAGGGGCTACCGGCGGGACCTACAATGAGCAGTTCTTC. Protein product: CASRGATGGTYNEQFF.